The next 28 T cell receptor beta chains were all read from a single sample in a study of T cell responses to AZD1222 COVID-19 vaccine. The assay was immunoSEQ multiplex PCR, and TCRdb's table has in-frame clones only and misses some. The data show around 140,000 clones, about nine tenths seen once. Sequenced material: peripheral blood, taken on day 0 of AZD1222 vaccination. These receptors were collected from an adult in good health.

The chain carries TRBV18 and TRBJ1-4, with D hard to call. V lost 6 bases and J 0 bases, leaving 5 bases between the germline ends. Per germline, CDR1 KGHSH and CDR2 LQKENI. CDR3 length equals 13 residues. The CDR3 nucleotides are TGTGCCAGCTCCCCGGCAACTAATGAAAAACTGTTTTTT. It translates to CASSPATNEKLFF.

The chain is built from TRBV7-9 and TRBJ2-3, with no clear D. The V end was cut by 4 bases, the J end by 5 bases, with 10 bases between. CDR3 length: 13 amino acids. Germline V gives CDR1 SEHNR, CDR2 FQNEAQ (reference sequence). The CDR3 loop reads CASSSSRQDTQYF. CDR3 sequence (DNA): TGTGCCAGCAGCTCCTCCCGCCAAGATACGCAGTATTTT.

The chain recombines TRBV10-2 with TRBJ1-4; D perhaps matches TRBD1 (5 bases). CDR1 and CDR2 (germline): WSHSY, SAAADI. The CDR3 runs 15 residues. Trimming removed 5 bases from V and 0 bases from J, with 10 bases in between. CDR3 coding DNA: TGCGCCAGCAGTCGACAGTCGGCAACTAATGAAAAACTGTTTTTT. Amino acid sequence: CASSRQSATNEKLFF.

The V gene is TRBV5-1, the J gene TRBJ2-1; 12 nucleotides align to TRBD1. CDR1 and CDR2 (germline): SGHRS, YFSETQ. The J segment lost 9 bases and the V segment lost 4 bases, leaving 8 bases of the junction unmatched. The CDR3 is 15 residues long. CDR3 residues: CASSGDRGLSGEQFF. The CDR3 DNA reads TGCGCCAGCAGCGGGGACAGGGGGCTTTCGGGTGAGCAGTTCTTC.

The rearrangement joins TRBV19 to TRBJ2-3; no firm D call. V was cut by 3 bases and J by 5 bases, with 3 bases left in between. This CDR3 region has 11 residues. Germline values: CDR1 LNHDA, CDR2 SQIVND (reference sequence). The DNA for the CDR3 is TGTGCCAGTAGTATCAAAGATACGCAGTATTTT. Translating it yields CASSIKDTQYF.

J is TRBJ2-4 and V is TRBV7-6; perhaps TRBD1 as D (6 bases). V lost 3 bases, J lost 3 bases, and 12 bases lay in between. The CDR3 consists of 15 residues. The germline V gene has CDR1 SGHVS and CDR2 FNYEAQ. The CDR3, as DNA: TGTGCCAGCAGCTTGGGGGCACGTGACAAAAACATTCAGTACTTC. Translation gives CASSLGARDKNIQYF.

This chain uses TRBV27 with TRBJ1-2; 11 bases align to TRBD1. CDR1 and CDR2 from the germline V gene are MNHEY and SMNVEV (reference sequence). V was clipped by 6 bases and J by 2 bases; unmatched bases: 2. This CDR3 contains 14 residues. The CDR3 reads CASSWTGGNYGYTF. CDR3 DNA sequence: TGTGCCAGCAGCTGGACAGGGGGCAACTATGGCTACACCTTC.

The V gene is TRBV7-2, the J gene TRBJ2-1; unclear D gene. Germline CDR1 and CDR2: SGHTA and FQGNSA. CDR3 length equals 13 residues. The V gene lost 4 bases and the J gene lost 8 bases, with 12 bases spanning the gap. The CDR3 loop reads CASSSPNGDEQFF. In DNA form, the CDR3 reads TGTGCCAGCAGCTCGCCTAATGGCGATGAGCAGTTCTTC.

V and J are TRBV6-5 and TRBJ1-2; no clear D. The CDR3 is made up of 14 amino acids. Germline V gene sequence: CDR1 MNHEY, CDR2 SVGAGI. The germline V and J ends were trimmed by 6 bases and 0 bases, with 11 bases remaining between them. CDR3 in DNA: TGTGCCAGCAGCTCCTTCAATACTAACTATGGCTACACCTTC. It codes for CASSSFNTNYGYTF.

This chain links TRBV18 with TRBJ1-3; 10 nucleotides line up with TRBD1. From germline, CDR1 is KGHSH and CDR2 LQKENI. After removal of 6 bases from V and 4 bases from J, the junction contained 15 bases not matched to a gene. The CDR3 has 18 amino acids. CDR3 DNA: TGTGCCAGCTCCGAGGGACAGGGGAAGGTTCTTCTAGGAAACACCATATATTTT. This codes for CASSEGQGKVLLGNTIYF.

The count of this clone is one. CDR3 in amino acids: CASSRDPGSNTGELFF. The DNA of the CDR3 is TGTGCCAGCAGCCGGGACCCCGGCTCGAACACCGGGGAGCTGTTTTTT. The chain uses TRBV5-4 and TRBJ2-2; either TRBD1 or TRBD2 may supply D (5 bases each). The CDR3 covers 16 residues. V was clipped by 4 bases and J by 0 bases, with 13 bases between them. Germline CDR1 reads SGHNT; CDR2 reads YYREEE (reference sequence). Full variable domain (outside the CDR3, taken from reference TRBV5-4 and TRBJ2-2): ETGVTQSPTHLIKTRGQQVTLRCSSQSGHNTVSWYQQALGQGPQFIFQYYREEENGRGNFPPRFSGLQFPNYSSELNVNALELDDSALYLCASSRDPGSNTGELFFGEGSRLTVL.

The chain recombines TRBV30 with TRBJ2-6; 10 bases align to TRBD2. Germline CDR1 reads GTSNPN; CDR2 reads SVGIG (reference sequence). The CDR3 sequence is 18 residues long. Losses at the gene ends were 2 bases for V and 0 bases for J; bases not matched to a gene: 7. The CDR3 region has the DNA TGTGCCTGGAGTCGGTTAGCGGGGGGTCCCTCTGGGGCCAACGTCCTGACTTTC. This codes for CAWSRLAGGPSGANVLTF.

The rearrangement uses TRBV30 and TRBJ2-7; D is unresolved. Germline V lookup: CDR1 GTSNPN, CDR2 SVGIG (reference sequence). The CDR3 totals 13 residues. The V gene lost 0 bases and the J gene lost 5 bases, with 11 bases spanning the gap. The CDR3 protein is CAWSVLGGDEQYF. DNA for the CDR3: TGTGCCTGGAGTGTACTTGGTGGCGACGAGCAGTACTTC.

This chain uses TRBV9 with TRBJ2-2; D gene unclear. This CDR3 has 13 residues. Germline lookup yields CDR1 SGDLS and CDR2 YYNGEE. V lost 0 bases to trimming and J lost 6 bases, with 6 bases between them. The CDR3, as DNA: TGTGCCAGCAGCGTAGGGGGTCCCGGGGAGCTGTTTTTT. It specifies CASSVGGPGELFF.

This clone occurred once. This chain links TRBV12-3 or TRBV12-4 with TRBJ2-7, with a tentative D call TRBD1 (6 bases). V lost 6 bases to trimming and J lost 2 bases, with 8 bases between them. This CDR3 is 12 amino acids long. The CDR3 here is CASSGDTYEQYF. In DNA, the CDR3 is TGTGCCAGCAGCGGGGACACCTACGAGCAGTACTTC.

The chain combines TRBV25-1 with TRBJ2-1, with 12 bases aligning to TRBD2. After removal of 4 bases from V and 6 bases from J, the junction contained 7 bases not matched to a gene. This CDR3 region has 16 residues. CDR1 and CDR2 from the germline V gene are MGHDK and SYGVNS. The CDR3 protein is CASSGRLAGAANEQFF. The DNA of the CDR3 is TGTGCCAGCAGTGGGAGACTAGCGGGGGCGGCCAATGAGCAGTTCTTC.

The gene calls are TRBV14 and TRBJ1-2; D remains ambiguous. Germline CDR1 and CDR2: SGHDN and FVKESK. V was trimmed by 1 base and J by 8 bases, leaving 14 bases between them. The CDR3 contains 14 residues. The CDR3 loop reads CASSQVGRREGYTF. The CDR3 bases are TGTGCCAGCAGCCAAGTTGGCAGGAGAGAGGGCTACACCTTC.

The rearrangement joins TRBV30 to TRBJ2-7, with D possibly TRBD2 on 6 matching bases. This CDR3 has 13 residues. Trimming left V 3 bases short and J 3 bases short, with 12 bases between. Germline V CDR1 and CDR2: GTSNPN, SVGIG (reference sequence). The CDR3 DNA reads TGTGCCTGGAGCGGGGGTAGGGTCTACGAGCAGTACTTC. Amino acid sequence: CAWSGGRVYEQYF.

The chain employs TRBV6-5 and TRBJ1-5; D is possibly TRBD1 (5 bases). Germline V gene sequence: CDR1 MNHEY, CDR2 SVGAGI. The CDR3 sequence is 14 residues long. V was cut by 6 bases and J by 7 bases, with 16 bases left in between. The CDR3 here is CASRVVGTSQPQHF. Written as DNA, the CDR3 is TGTGCCAGCAGGGTCGTCGGGACCTCCCAGCCCCAGCATTTT.

The chain uses TRBV30 and TRBJ1-2; 7 bases are shared with TRBD1. V was pared by 2 bases and J by 5 bases, with 8 bases of the junction left unmatched. Per the germline V gene, CDR1 is GTSNPN and CDR2 is SVGIG (reference sequence). This CDR3 spans 14 amino acids. The CDR3 protein is CAWSRGRGIYGYTF. The CDR3 bases are TGTGCCTGGAGTAGAGGCAGGGGGATATATGGCTACACCTTC.

As regards this clone: The same CDR3 can be traced to other DNA sequences in this sample. The V and J genes are TRBV30 and TRBJ1-1; D gene unclear. The CDR3 extends over 11 amino acids. Germline CDR1 reads GTSNPN; CDR2 reads SVGIG (reference sequence). Trimming left V 2 bases short and J 0 bases short, with 1 base between. The CDR3: CAWSLNTEAFF. The DNA for the CDR3 is TGTGCCTGGAGTCTGAACACTGAAGCTTTCTTT.

The sample holds one count of this clone. The gene calls are TRBV30 and TRBJ1-1, with D unclear. Germline V lookup: CDR1 GTSNPN, CDR2 SVGIG (reference sequence). V shed 5 bases and J shed 3 bases, with 16 bases lying between them. The CDR3 is 14 amino acids. DNA for the CDR3: TGTGCCTGGGGACTAACGGGGTCCTACACTGAAGCTTTCTTT. It codes for CAWGLTGSYTEAFF. The full variable domain, completed using reference TRBV30 and TRBJ1-1, is SQTIHQWPATLVQPVGSPLSLECTVEGTSNPNLYWYRQAAGRGLQLLFYSVGIGQISSEVPQNLSASRPQDRQFILSSKKLLLSDSGFYLCAWGLTGSYTEAFFGQGTRLTVV.

The rearrangement joins TRBV5-1 to TRBJ2-7; 7 nucleotides align to TRBD2. The germline CDR1 and CDR2 sequences are SGHRS and YFSETQ. The CDR3 loop spans 13 amino acids. J lost 5 bases, V lost 0 bases, and 2 bases had no gene match. CDR3 residues: CASSLEGGHEQYF. The CDR3 DNA follows: TGCGCCAGCAGCTTGGAGGGAGGGCACGAGCAGTACTTC.

The rearrangement uses TRBV12-3 or TRBV12-4 and TRBJ1-4; 7 bases line up with TRBD1. V was clipped by 6 bases and J by 7 bases; unmatched bases: 2. This CDR3 contains 12 residues. The CDR3 loop reads CASRTGSEKLFF. CDR3 DNA sequence: TGTGCCAGCAGGACAGGGAGTGAAAAACTGTTTTTT.

CDR3 sequence: CASTYYNEQFF. CDR3 sequence (DNA): TGTGCCAGCACCTACTACAATGAGCAGTTCTTC. J is TRBJ2-1 and V is TRBV2; D remains ambiguous. This CDR3 region has 11 residues. Trimming removed 7 bases at V and 3 bases at J, with 4 bases between. Germline CDR1 SNHLY, CDR2 FYNNEI.

This sequence joins TRBV7-2 and TRBJ2-5, with D perhaps matching TRBD1 (8 bases). The CDR3 has 15 amino acids. Germline V gene sequence: CDR1 SGHTA, CDR2 FQGNSA. V lost 5 bases to trimming and J lost 5 bases, with 18 bases between them. CDR3 loop: CASSLSGTGWETQYF. The CDR3 DNA is TGTGCCAGCAGCCTCAGCGGGACAGGCTGGGAGACCCAGTACTTC.

This rearrangement joins TRBV7-2 to TRBJ1-5; D is unresolved. CDR1 and CDR2 (germline): SGHTA, FQGNSA. The CDR3 contains 17 residues. V was clipped by 1 base and J by 2 bases, with 15 bases between them. The CDR3 spells CASSLEHVPYGNQPQHF. CDR3 DNA: TGTGCCAGCAGCTTAGAACACGTCCCTTATGGCAATCAGCCCCAGCATTTT.

The chain carries TRBV5-4 and TRBJ2-7; TRBD2 matches at 14 bases. The CDR3 is 16 amino acids. The germline CDR1 and CDR2 sequences are SGHNT and YYREEE (reference sequence). The V gene end was trimmed by 4 bases and the J gene end by 2 bases; junction bases not matched to a gene: 5. The CDR3, as DNA: TGTGCCAGCAGCCCGGGGACTAGCGGGGGACCCTACGAGCAGTACTTC. Its protein is CASSPGTSGGPYEQYF.